These 28 T cell receptor beta chains were sequenced from one sample in a study of identical twins. TCRdb ran MiXCR on the 5' RACE reads and lists one entry per CDR3 protein. The data hold roughly 1.6 million distinct CDR3 sequences, with more than 30% observed a single time. The specimen was cord blood. The receptors here all came from a newborn girl in good health.

This clonotype was counted only a few times. The chain joins TRBV27 to TRBJ1-2; TRBD1 aligns across 8 bases. The CDR3 spans 16 residues. The trim removed 6 bases at V and 8 bases at J, leaving 17 bases unmatched. Germline CDR1 and CDR2: MNHEY and SMNVEV (reference sequence). The CDR3 coding sequence is TGTGCCAGCAGCCTAGGGTCCGGCGGACAGGGCTTCGGCTACACCTTC. Encoded protein: CASSLGSGGQGFGYTF.

There are a few counts of this clonotype. The CDR3 loop is CASSVKLSTDTQYF. The CDR3 DNA reads TGTGCCAGTAGTGTGAAGCTTAGCACAGATACGCAGTATTTT. The chain joins TRBV19 to TRBJ2-3; D is unresolved. The CDR3 is 14 amino acids. Germline lookup yields CDR1 LNHDA and CDR2 SQIVND (reference sequence). V lost 5 bases, J lost 0 bases, and 9 bases lay in between.

The rearrangement uses TRBV20-1 and TRBJ2-7; either TRBD1 or TRBD2 may fit D (5 bases each). The CDR3 loop spans 14 amino acids. CDR1 DFQATT and CDR2 SNEGSKA come from the germline V gene (reference sequence). Trimming removed 5 bases from V and 3 bases from J, with 17 bases in between. CDR3 amino acids: CSASQGASFYEQYF. The CDR3 DNA sequence: TGCAGTGCTTCCCAAGGGGCTAGCTTCTACGAGCAGTACTTC.

The J gene is TRBJ2-1, the V gene TRBV20-1, with 10 bases that match TRBD2. Germline V gene lookup returns CDR1 DFQATT and CDR2 SNEGSKA (reference sequence). The CDR3 runs to 16 residues. Trimming at V came to 5 bases and at J to 1 base, leaving 8 bases not matched to a gene. The CDR3, as DNA: TGCAGTGCTCGTCTAGCGGGGGAGACGTCCTACAATGAGCAGTTCTTC. It encodes CSARLAGETSYNEQFF.

V and J are TRBV5-1 and TRBJ2-5; D call uncertain. CDR3 length: 15 amino acids. V was clipped by 3 bases and J by 2 bases, with 14 bases between them. Germline loops: CDR1 SGHRS, CDR2 YFSETQ. CDR3 amino acids: CASSSRGGTQETQYF. The CDR3 bases are TGCGCCAGCAGCTCCCGAGGTGGAACTCAAGAGACCCAGTACTTC.

On this clonotype: A much larger clone lies a single base off, so this may be a read error. The chain employs TRBV28 and TRBJ2-1, with D maybe TRBD1 (6 bases). The CDR3 is 15 amino acids. Germline V gene sequence: CDR1 MDHEN, CDR2 SYDVKM. This CDR3 reads CASSLGTSFYNEQLF. The CDR3 DNA follows: TGTGCCAGCAGCCTCGGGACATCCTTCTACAATGAGCAGTTATTC.

The genes are TRBV24-1 and TRBJ2-3, with 10 bases aligning to TRBD2. CDR3 length: 16 amino acids. Germline trimming cut 4 bases from V and 7 bases from J; bases unmatched to any gene: 10. Germline V gene sequence: CDR1 KGHDR, CDR2 SFDVKD. CDR3 DNA sequence: TGTGCCACCAGTGAACGTACAGCGGGGGGGCGGAATACGCAGTATTTT. Protein: CATSERTAGGRNTQYF.

The table lists this clonotype with a few counts. The chain couples TRBV2 to TRBJ2-3, with 8 bases matching TRBD1. The CDR3 length is 15 residues. CDR1 is SNHLY and CDR2 is FYNNEI in the germline V gene. CDR3 residues: CVNTAGQDVTDTQYF. CDR3 in DNA: TGTGTAAACACCGCGGGACAGGATGTAACAGATACGCAGTATTTT.

Only a few counts were recorded for this clonotype. The chain combines TRBV9 with TRBJ2-3; D gene ambiguous. The V and J ends lost 0 bases and 2 bases respectively, with 4 bases between them. From germline, CDR1 is SGDLS and CDR2 YYNGEE. This CDR3 is 13 amino acids long. In nucleotides, the CDR3 is TGTGCCAGCAGCGTAGTTATCACAGATACGCAGTATTTT. It yields the protein CASSVVITDTQYF. Combining the CDR3 with reference TRBV9 and TRBJ2-3 gives the whole variable domain DSGVTQTPKHLITATGQRVTLRCSPRSGDLSVYWYQQSLDQGLQFLIQYYNGEERAKGNILERFSAQQFPDLHSELNLSSLELGDSALYFCASSVVITDTQYFGPGTRLTVL.

The chain links TRBV6-1 to TRBJ1-2; 7 bases line up with TRBD1. The CDR3 covers 15 residues. CDR1 is MNHNS and CDR2 is SASEGT in the germline V gene. The ends lost 8 bases at V and 3 bases at J; junction bases unmatched: 12. CDR3 nucleotide sequence: TGTGCCAGCGGAGGGGGCCCAAACAGGGACTATGGCTACACCTTC. Translated, it gives CASGGGPNRDYGYTF.

The V call is TRBV9, the J call TRBJ2-2; D may match TRBD1 or TRBD2 (5 bases each). The germline V and J ends were trimmed by 3 bases and 1 base, with 16 bases remaining between them. Germline values: CDR1 SGDLS, CDR2 YYNGEE. This CDR3 spans 17 amino acids. In nucleotides, the CDR3 is TGTGCCAGCAGCGGGGACGGTGGGATAAGGAACACCGGGGAGCTGTTTTTT. Translation gives CASSGDGGIRNTGELFF.

This clonotype was observed a single time. V and J are TRBV2 and TRBJ2-7; 10 nucleotides match TRBD2. V was clipped by 6 bases and J by 4 bases; unmatched bases: 6. Germline-derived CDR1 and CDR2 are SNHLY and FYNNEI. CDR3 length equals 14 residues. CDR3 residues: CASRRSSGRYEQYF. In DNA, the CDR3 is TGTGCCAGCAGGAGGTCTAGCGGGAGATACGAGCAGTACTTC.

Note on this clonotype: A read error may account for a junction end that differs from germline. This chain uses TRBV12-3 or TRBV12-4 with TRBJ2-3; D is ambiguous. The CDR3 spans 15 residues. CDR3 sequence reads: CASSLAGSYTDTRYF. CDR3 DNA: TGTGCCAGCAGTTTAGCGGGAAGCTATACAGATACGCGGTATTTT.

A remark on this clonotype: Germline and junction disagree at one end, which may indicate a read error. The chain uses TRBV5-1 and TRBJ2-3; the match to TRBD1 covers 7 bases. The CDR3 contains 22 residues. Germline V gene sequence: CDR1 SGHRS, CDR2 YFSETQ. Written as DNA, the CDR3 is TGTGCCAGCAGCTTACCAACCGGGACAGCCGACCCCAAGCCGACCCGCACAGATACGCAGTATTTT. This translates into CASSLPTGTADPKPTRTDTQYF.

The rearrangement joins TRBV2 to TRBJ2-7; possible D gene TRBD2, 6 bases. The CDR3 contains 14 residues. V gave up 2 bases and J gave up 3 bases, with 11 bases separating them. Per the germline V gene, CDR1 is SNHLY and CDR2 is FYNNEI. DNA of the CDR3: TGTGCCAGCAGTGAACCCCCGGGACTCTACGAGCAGTACTTC. Translated, it gives CASSEPPGLYEQYF. Drawing the rest from reference TRBV2 and TRBJ2-7, the complete variable domain is EPEVTQTPSHQVTQMGQEVILRCVPISNHLYFYWYRQILGQKVEFLVSFYNNEISEKSEIFDDQFSVERPDGSNFTLKIRSTKLEDSAMYFCASSEPPGLYEQYFGPGTRLTVT.

This clonotype was picked up a small number of times. This chain uses TRBV20-1 with TRBJ2-5; 9 bases map to TRBD2. This CDR3 is built from 15 residues. V gave up 7 bases and J gave up 5 bases; unmatched junction bases: 14. Per germline, CDR1 DFQATT and CDR2 SNEGSKA (reference sequence). CDR3 in DNA: TGCAGTGTGTGGCGCCGCGGGGGGGCTGGGGAGACCCAGTACTTC. Protein: CSVWRRGGAGETQYF.

In this sample, this clonotype turned up many times. The V call is TRBV20-1, the J call TRBJ2-7; 11 nucleotides match TRBD1. The junction had 2 bases not matched to a gene; V was cut back by 1 base and J by 3 bases. Germline CDR1 is DFQATT and CDR2 is SNEGSKA (reference sequence). This CDR3 is built from 14 residues. The CDR3 region is CSARVGTGGYEQYF. As DNA, the CDR3 is TGCAGTGCTAGAGTCGGGACAGGGGGCTACGAGCAGTACTTC.

About this clonotype: Lacking the conserved final phenylalanine or tryptophan, this CDR3 likely reflects a read error. The chain couples TRBV3-1 to TRBJ2-3; D call uncertain. In germline, CDR1 is LGHDT, CDR2 YNNKEL (reference sequence). This CDR3 comprises 12 residues. Deletions cut 2 bases from V and 7 bases from J, with 7 bases between. For the CDR3, the DNA is TGTGCCAGCAGCCAAACCCTTAATACGCAGTATGTT. Translating it yields CASSQTLNTQYV.

This chain connects TRBV2 to TRBJ2-1; 7 bases align to TRBD1. The ends lost 8 bases at V and 3 bases at J; junction bases unmatched: 4. The CDR3 is made up of 13 amino acids. From germline, CDR1 is SNHLY and CDR2 FYNNEI. The CDR3 nucleotides are TGTGCCAGCTGGTCAGGGGGCTACAATGAGCAGTTCTTC. Amino acid sequence: CASWSGGYNEQFF.

V is TRBV21-1 and J is TRBJ1-2; TRBD1 is the table's D call, not checked against the DNA. TRBV21-1 is tagged as a pseudogene. This CDR3 has 15 residues. The CDR3 DNA reads TGTGCCAGCAGCAAGGGGCAGCTCGAAAACTATGGCTACACCTTC. This encodes CASSKGQLENYGYTF.

This rearrangement joins TRBV27 to TRBJ2-1; D remains ambiguous. Trimming removed 6 bases from V and 3 bases from J, with 12 bases in between. CDR1 is MNHEY, CDR2 SMNVEV, per germline (reference sequence). The CDR3 runs to 14 residues. CDR3 nucleotides: TGTGCCAGCAGCCCCCGACGGAACTACAATGAGCAGTTCTTC. Protein product: CASSPRRNYNEQFF.

This clonotype was detected a few times. The chain is built from TRBV28 and TRBJ2-5; 8 nucleotides line up with TRBD2. The CDR3 has 15 amino acids. Germline V gene sequence: CDR1 MDHEN, CDR2 SYDVKM. Unmatched junction bases numbered 16, after V lost 5 bases and J lost 11 bases. The CDR3 DNA sequence: TGTGCCAGCAGTGGTCGGGGAGCGGGAGCGGGGGAGCAGTACTTC. It specifies CASSGRGAGAGEQYF.

In its sample, this clonotype was seen a few times. The rearrangement links TRBV13 to TRBJ2-3, with TRBD1 as a possible D gene (5 bases). The CDR3 loop spans 14 amino acids. V gave up 2 bases and J gave up 5 bases, with 11 bases separating them. Germline CDR1 is PRHDT and CDR2 is FYEKMQ (reference sequence). The CDR3 region has the DNA TGTGCCAGCAGCTTATTTGGGGCAGGAGATACGCAGTATTTT. Amino acids: CASSLFGAGDTQYF.

On this clonotype: One junction end does not reproduce the germline sequence, and a read error may be involved. This chain links TRBV14 with TRBJ1-3; D is uncertain. The germline V gene encodes CDR1 SGHDN and CDR2 FVKESK. The CDR3 sequence is 16 residues long. CDR3 in amino acids: CASGQDRLYSGNTIYF. The CDR3, as DNA: TGTGCCAGCGGCCAAGATAGACTCTACTCTGGAAACACCATATATTTT.

The DNA for the CDR3 is TGCGCCAGCTGTCCAGCCCCCGGCGACTACAATGAGCAGTTCTTC. This translates into CASCPAPGDYNEQFF. V and J are TRBV5-1 and TRBJ2-1; D is ambiguous. The CDR3 has 15 residues. From germline, CDR1 is SGHRS and CDR2 YFSETQ. Trimming shortened V by 7 bases and J by 3 bases, and 17 bases separated the two germline ends.

This clonotype came up a few times. The CDR3 sequence is CASSLDSRWPQHF. The CDR3 nucleotides are TGTGCCAGCAGCTTGGACTCCCGATGGCCCCAGCATTTT. The chain couples TRBV5-5 to TRBJ1-5; no firm D call. The length of the CDR3 is 13 residues. V lost 0 bases and J lost 9, with 10 bases in between. CDR1 is SGHKS, CDR2 YYEKEE, per germline (reference sequence). The full variable domain, its missing parts supplied by reference TRBV5-5 and TRBJ1-5, is DAGVTQSPTHLIKTRGQQVTLRCSPISGHKSVSWYQQVLGQGPQFIFQYYEKEERGRGNFPDRFSARQFPNYSSELNVNALLLGDSALYLCASSLDSRWPQHFGDGTRLSIL.

Concerning this clonotype: At one of its ends the junction is not consistent with the germline gene, which may arise from a read error. V and J are TRBV29-1 and TRBJ1-2; a possible D gene is TRBD1 (6 bases). The CDR3 spans 12 residues. Germline V gives CDR1 SQVTM, CDR2 ANQGSEA. CDR3 sequence reads: CCVVGGGYGYTF. The DNA of the CDR3 is TGCTGCGTTGTTGGGGGCGGCTATGGCTACACCTTC.

The J gene is TRBJ2-5, the V gene TRBV3-1; D is undetermined. The V gene lost 0 bases and the J gene lost 11 bases, with 25 bases spanning the gap. The CDR3 has 17 residues. Germline CDR1 and CDR2: LGHDT and YNNKEL (reference sequence). In DNA, the CDR3 is TGTGCCAGCAGCCAAGAAAGATTGGTGGGTAGTAGGAATGAGCAGTACTTC. Encoded protein: CASSQERLVGSRNEQYF.